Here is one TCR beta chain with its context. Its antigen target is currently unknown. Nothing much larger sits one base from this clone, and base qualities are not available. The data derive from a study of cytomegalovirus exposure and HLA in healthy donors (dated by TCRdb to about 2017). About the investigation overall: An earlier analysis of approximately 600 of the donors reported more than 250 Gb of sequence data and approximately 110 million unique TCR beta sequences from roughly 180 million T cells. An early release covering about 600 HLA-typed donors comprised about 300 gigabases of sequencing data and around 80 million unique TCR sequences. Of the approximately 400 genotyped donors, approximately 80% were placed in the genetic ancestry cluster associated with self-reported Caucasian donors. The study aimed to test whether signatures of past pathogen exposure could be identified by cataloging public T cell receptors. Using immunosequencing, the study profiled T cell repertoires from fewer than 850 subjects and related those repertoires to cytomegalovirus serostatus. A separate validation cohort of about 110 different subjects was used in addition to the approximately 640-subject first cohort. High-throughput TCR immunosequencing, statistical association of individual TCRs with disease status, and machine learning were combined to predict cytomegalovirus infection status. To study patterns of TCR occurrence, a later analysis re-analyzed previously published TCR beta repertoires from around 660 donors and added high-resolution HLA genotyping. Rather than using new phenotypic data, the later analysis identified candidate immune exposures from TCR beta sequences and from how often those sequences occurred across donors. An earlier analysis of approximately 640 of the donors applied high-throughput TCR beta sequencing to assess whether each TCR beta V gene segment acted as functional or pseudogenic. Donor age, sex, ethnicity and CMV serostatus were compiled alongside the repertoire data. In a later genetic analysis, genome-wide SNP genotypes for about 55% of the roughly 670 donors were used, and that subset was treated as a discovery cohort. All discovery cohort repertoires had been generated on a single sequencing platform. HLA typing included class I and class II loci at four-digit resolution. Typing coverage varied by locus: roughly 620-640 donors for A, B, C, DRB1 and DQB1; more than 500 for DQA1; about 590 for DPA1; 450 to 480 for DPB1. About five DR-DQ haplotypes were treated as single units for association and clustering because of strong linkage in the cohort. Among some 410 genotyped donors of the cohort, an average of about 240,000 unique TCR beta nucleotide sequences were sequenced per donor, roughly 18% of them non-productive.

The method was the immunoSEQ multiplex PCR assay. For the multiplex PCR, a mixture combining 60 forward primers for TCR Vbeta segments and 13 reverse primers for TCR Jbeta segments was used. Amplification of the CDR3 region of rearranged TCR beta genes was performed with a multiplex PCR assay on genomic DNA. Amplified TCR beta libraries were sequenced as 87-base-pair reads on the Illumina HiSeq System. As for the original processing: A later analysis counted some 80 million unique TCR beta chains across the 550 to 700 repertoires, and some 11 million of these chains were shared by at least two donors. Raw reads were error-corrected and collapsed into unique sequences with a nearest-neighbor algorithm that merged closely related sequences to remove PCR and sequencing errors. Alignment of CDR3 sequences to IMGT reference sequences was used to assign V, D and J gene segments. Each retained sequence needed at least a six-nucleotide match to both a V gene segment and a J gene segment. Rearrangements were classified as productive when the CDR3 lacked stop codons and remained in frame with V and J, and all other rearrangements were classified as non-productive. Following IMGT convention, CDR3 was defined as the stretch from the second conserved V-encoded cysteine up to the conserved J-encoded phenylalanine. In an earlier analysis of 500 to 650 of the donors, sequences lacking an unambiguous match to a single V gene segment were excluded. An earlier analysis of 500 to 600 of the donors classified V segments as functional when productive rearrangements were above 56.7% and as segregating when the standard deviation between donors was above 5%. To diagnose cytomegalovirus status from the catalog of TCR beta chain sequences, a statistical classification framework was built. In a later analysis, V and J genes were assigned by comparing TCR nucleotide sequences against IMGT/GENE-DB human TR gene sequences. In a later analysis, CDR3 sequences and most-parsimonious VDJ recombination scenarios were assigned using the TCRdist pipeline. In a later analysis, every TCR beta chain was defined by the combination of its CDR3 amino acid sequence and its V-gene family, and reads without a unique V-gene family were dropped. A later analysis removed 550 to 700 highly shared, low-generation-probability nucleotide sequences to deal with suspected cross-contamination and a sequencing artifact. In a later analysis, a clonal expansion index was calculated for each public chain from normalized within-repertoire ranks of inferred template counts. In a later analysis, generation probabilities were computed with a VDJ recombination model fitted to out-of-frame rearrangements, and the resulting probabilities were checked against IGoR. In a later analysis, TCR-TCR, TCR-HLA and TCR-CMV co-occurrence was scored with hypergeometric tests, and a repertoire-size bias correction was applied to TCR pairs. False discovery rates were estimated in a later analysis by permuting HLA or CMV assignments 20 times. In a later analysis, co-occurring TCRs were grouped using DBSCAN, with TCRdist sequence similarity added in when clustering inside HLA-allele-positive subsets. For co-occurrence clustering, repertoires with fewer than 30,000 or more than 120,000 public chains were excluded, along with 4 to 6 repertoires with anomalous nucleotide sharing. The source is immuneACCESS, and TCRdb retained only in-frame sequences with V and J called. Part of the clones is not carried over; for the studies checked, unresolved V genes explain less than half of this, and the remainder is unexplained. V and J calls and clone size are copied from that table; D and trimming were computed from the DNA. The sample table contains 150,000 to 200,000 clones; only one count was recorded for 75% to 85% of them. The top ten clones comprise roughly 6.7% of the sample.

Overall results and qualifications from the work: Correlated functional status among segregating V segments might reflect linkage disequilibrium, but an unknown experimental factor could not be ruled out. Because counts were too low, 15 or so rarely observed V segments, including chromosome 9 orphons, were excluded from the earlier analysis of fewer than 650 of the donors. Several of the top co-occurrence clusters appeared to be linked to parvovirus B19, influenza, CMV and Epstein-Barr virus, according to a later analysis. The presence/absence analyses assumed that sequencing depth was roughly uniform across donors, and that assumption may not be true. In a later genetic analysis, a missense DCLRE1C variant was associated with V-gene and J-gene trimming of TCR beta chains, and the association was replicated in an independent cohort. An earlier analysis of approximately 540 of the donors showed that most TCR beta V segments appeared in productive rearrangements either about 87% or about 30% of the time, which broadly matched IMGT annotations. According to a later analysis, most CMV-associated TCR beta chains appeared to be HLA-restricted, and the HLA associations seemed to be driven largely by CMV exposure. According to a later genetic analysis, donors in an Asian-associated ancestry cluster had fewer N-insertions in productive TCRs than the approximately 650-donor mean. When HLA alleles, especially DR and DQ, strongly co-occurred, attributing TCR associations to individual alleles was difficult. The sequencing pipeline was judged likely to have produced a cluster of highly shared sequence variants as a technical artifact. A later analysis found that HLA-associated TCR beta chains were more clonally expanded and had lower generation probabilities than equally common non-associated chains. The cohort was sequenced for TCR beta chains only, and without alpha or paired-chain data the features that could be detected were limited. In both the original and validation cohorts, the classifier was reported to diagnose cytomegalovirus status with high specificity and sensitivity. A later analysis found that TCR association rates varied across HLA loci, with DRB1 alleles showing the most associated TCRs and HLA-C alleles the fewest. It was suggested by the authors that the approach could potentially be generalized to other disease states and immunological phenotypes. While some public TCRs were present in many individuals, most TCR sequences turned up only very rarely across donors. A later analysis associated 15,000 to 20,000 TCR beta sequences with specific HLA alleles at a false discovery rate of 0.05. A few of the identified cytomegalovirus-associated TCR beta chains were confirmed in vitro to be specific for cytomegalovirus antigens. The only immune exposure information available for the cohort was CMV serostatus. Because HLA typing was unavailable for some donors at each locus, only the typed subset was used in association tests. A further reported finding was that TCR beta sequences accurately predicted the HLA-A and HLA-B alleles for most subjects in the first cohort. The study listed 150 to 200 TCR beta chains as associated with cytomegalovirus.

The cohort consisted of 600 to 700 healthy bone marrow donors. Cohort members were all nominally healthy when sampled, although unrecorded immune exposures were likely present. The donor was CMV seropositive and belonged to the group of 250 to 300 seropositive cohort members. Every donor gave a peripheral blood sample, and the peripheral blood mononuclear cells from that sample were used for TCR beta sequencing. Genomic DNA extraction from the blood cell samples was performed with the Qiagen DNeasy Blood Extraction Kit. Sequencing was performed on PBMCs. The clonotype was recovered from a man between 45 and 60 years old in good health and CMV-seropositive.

The nucleotide sequence reads as follows: TGTGCCACTGCGGGTGGGACAGGGACCTACGAGCAGTACTTC. This is translated as CATAGGTGTYEQYF. This chain joins TRBV10-3 to TRBJ2-7; 9 junctional bases match TRBD1. Unmatched junction bases come to 9, with V trimmed by 10 bases and J by 2 bases. Looking up the germline V gene yields CDR1 ENHRY and CDR2 SYGVKD. Taken from cysteine to phenylalanine, the CDR3 has 14 residues. The CDR3 DNA has 42 bases and is translated from base 1.